A selection of T cell receptor beta chains follows, all from one sample in a study of PD-1 blockade in classical Hodgkin lymphoma. The assay was immunoSEQ multiplex PCR, and TCRdb's table has in-frame clones only and misses some. The repertoire holds tens of thousands of clones, with under 95% as singletons. Sequenced here: peripheral blood mononuclear cells (PBMCs), sampled at baseline. The source of these receptors is a human donor with classical Hodgkin lymphoma. CDR3s include the opening cysteine and the closing phenylalanine or tryptophan. D genes are given only for firm matches. Clone sizes are given selectively: once, few, many, or a class where the clone is expanded.

CDR3: CASSLGYLSYEQYF; DNA: TGTGCCAGCAGCTTGGGCTACCTTTCCTACGAGCAGTACTTC; D: -; V: TRBV11-2; size: once; J: TRBJ2-7
CDR3: CASSFGQSPGAFF; DNA: TGTGCCAGCAGCTTCGGACAAAGCCCGGGAGCTTTCTTT; D: -; V: TRBV5-6; size: -; J: TRBJ1-1
CDR3: CASSETWQGPNSPLHF; DNA: TGTGCCAGCAGTGAAACCTGGCAGGGTCCTAATTCACCCCTCCACTTT; D: -; V: TRBV2; size: -; J: TRBJ1-6
CDR3: CAWSVLGGNTIYF; DNA: TGTGCCTGGAGTGTCCTCGGTGGAAACACCATATATTTT; D: -; V: TRBV30; size: -; J: TRBJ1-3
CDR3: CASSLGENYGYTF; DNA: TGTGCCAGCAGCTTGGGGGAGAACTATGGCTACACCTTC; D: -; V: TRBV7-6; size: -; J: TRBJ1-2
CDR3: CAWSVQGNGYGYTF; DNA: TGTGCCTGGAGTGTACAGGGGAATGGCTATGGCTACACCTTC; D: TRBD1; V: TRBV30; size: -; J: TRBJ1-2
CDR3: CASSLSGFTDTQYF; DNA: TGTGCCAGCAGCTTATCAGGTTTCACAGATACGCAGTATTTT; D: -; V: TRBV27; size: -; J: TRBJ2-3
CDR3: CASSQIMAGALDNEQFF; DNA: TGCGCCAGCAGCCAGATTATGGCGGGGGCCCTAGACAATGAGCAGTTCTTC; D: -; V: TRBV4-1; size: -; J: TRBJ2-1
CDR3: CASSQDRGGARETQYF; DNA: TGTGCCAGCAGCCAAGACCGCGGGGGGGCTAGGGAGACCCAGTACTTC; D: TRBD2; V: TRBV4-2; size: -; J: TRBJ2-5
CDR3: CASSSGDRLFAGANVLTF; DNA: TGCGCCAGCAGCTCCGGCGACAGGCTATTTGCTGGGGCCAACGTCCTGACTTTC; D: -; V: TRBV5-1; size: -; J: TRBJ2-6
CDR3: CASSLLSLGRAGTGELFF; DNA: TGTGCCAGCAGTTTATTAAGCCTCGGGAGGGCCGGGACCGGGGAGCTGTTTTTT; D: TRBD2; V: TRBV27; size: -; J: TRBJ2-2
CDR3: CASSLGGLALTDTQYF; DNA: TGTGCCAGCAGCTTAGGTGGACTAGCGCTCACAGATACGCAGTATTTT; D: TRBD2; V: TRBV7-9; size: -; J: TRBJ2-3
CDR3: CASSGTAGRLNTEAFF; DNA: TGTGCCAGCAGCGGAACGGCGGGACGCTTGAACACTGAAGCTTTCTTT; D: -; V: TRBV9; size: -; J: TRBJ1-1
CDR3: CASGGLEAFF; DNA: TGTGCCAGCGGGGGACTTGAAGCTTTCTTT; D: -; V: TRBV2; size: few; J: TRBJ1-1
CDR3: CAISTGTSGVDEQFF; DNA: TGTGCCATCAGCACCGGGACTAGCGGGGTCGATGAGCAGTTCTTC; D: TRBD2; V: TRBV10-3; size: few; J: TRBJ2-1
CDR3: CASSLLGGEIKDTQYF; DNA: TGTGCCAGCAGCTTGCTTGGTGGCGAAATTAAAGATACGCAGTATTTT; D: -; V: TRBV7-9; size: -; J: TRBJ2-3
CDR3: CASSLRRGGEQYF; DNA: TGTGCCAGCAGCTTAAGGCGGGGTGGCGAGCAGTACTTC; D: -; V: TRBV7-3; size: -; J: TRBJ2-7
CDR3: CASSFRQPPSTDTQYF; DNA: TGCGCCAGCAGCTTTCGACAGCCACCTAGCACAGATACGCAGTATTTT; D: -; V: TRBV5-1; size: -; J: TRBJ2-3
CDR3: CASSFPGEQYF; DNA: TGTGCCAGCAGCTTTCCGGGGGAGCAGTACTTC; D: -; V: TRBV5-6; size: -; J: TRBJ2-7
CDR3: CASSADRGYGTDTQYF; DNA: TGTGCCAGCAGTGCTGACAGGGGATATGGAACAGATACGCAGTATTTT; D: TRBD1; V: TRBV2; size: once; J: TRBJ2-3
CDR3: CASSLNQGADEQYF; DNA: TGTGCCAGCAGCTTAAACCAGGGGGCGGACGAGCAGTACTTC; D: TRBD1; V: TRBV7-8; size: -; J: TRBJ2-7
CDR3: CASSLFVSGLPLAEQYF; DNA: TGTGCCAGCAGCCTTTTTGTCTCCGGCCTCCCACTGGCCGAGCAGTACTTC; D: -; V: TRBV21-1; size: -; J: TRBJ2-7
CDR3: CASTSDRDITDTQYF; DNA: TGTGCCAGTACCTCGGACAGGGACATCACAGATACGCAGTATTTT; D: TRBD1; V: TRBV19; size: -; J: TRBJ2-3
CDR3: CAWSTGTGDNEQYF; DNA: TGTGCCTGGAGTACCGGGACAGGGGACAACGAGCAGTACTTC; D: TRBD1; V: TRBV30; size: -; J: TRBJ2-7
CDR3: CAPRGTSSTGELFF; DNA: TGTGCCCCAAGGGGGACTAGCTCCACCGGGGAGCTGTTTTTT; D: TRBD2; V: TRBV27; size: few; J: TRBJ2-2
CDR3: CASSYEVPGVYEQYF; DNA: TGTGCCAGCAGTTACGAGGTTCCCGGAGTCTACGAGCAGTACTTC; D: -; V: TRBV6-5; size: -; J: TRBJ2-7
CDR3: CASSYGKQGLNYGYTF; DNA: TGTGCCAGCAGTTACGGGAAACAGGGACTTAACTATGGCTACACCTTC; D: -; V: TRBV6-5; size: -; J: TRBJ1-2
CDR3: CASSQVYGSETQYF; DNA: TGCGCCAGCAGCCAAGTGTACGGGTCGGAGACCCAGTACTTC; D: -; V: TRBV4-3; size: -; J: TRBJ2-5
CDR3: CASSYQGNQPQHF; DNA: TGTGCCAGCAGTTACCAGGGCAATCAGCCCCAGCATTTT; D: -; V: TRBV6-5; size: -; J: TRBJ1-5
CDR3: CASVSGPVGANVLTF; DNA: TGTGCCAGCGTCTCGGGACCAGTTGGGGCCAACGTCCTGACTTTC; D: -; V: TRBV2; size: -; J: TRBJ2-6
CDR3: CASSVGQGGYEQYF; DNA: TGTGCCAGTAGTGTGGGACAGGGAGGGTACGAGCAGTACTTC; D: TRBD1; V: TRBV19; size: -; J: TRBJ2-7
CDR3: CASSEHIGTPTRELFF; DNA: TGTGCCAGCAGTGAACATATCGGGACTCCCACAAGGGAGCTGTTTTTT; D: -; V: TRBV6-1; size: -; J: TRBJ2-2
CDR3: CARSQGASTEAFF; DNA: TGTGCCAGATCACAGGGGGCGAGCACTGAAGCTTTCTTT; D: TRBD1; V: TRBV2; size: -; J: TRBJ1-1
CDR3: CASGPRGVSGANVLTF; DNA: TGTGCCAGCGGTCCCAGAGGGGTTAGTGGGGCCAACGTCCTGACTTTC; D: -; V: TRBV27; size: -; J: TRBJ2-6
CDR3: CASSEGSGEYNEKLFF; DNA: TGTGCCAGCAGTGAGGGGAGTGGGGAGTATAATGAAAAACTGTTTTTT; D: -; V: TRBV6-4; size: -; J: TRBJ1-4
CDR3: CASSANIYEQYF; DNA: TGTGCCAGTAGTGCGAATATCTACGAGCAGTACTTC; D: -; V: TRBV19; size: -; J: TRBJ2-7
CDR3: CASSLGTVAGSLPDTQYF; DNA: TGTGCCAGCAGCTTAGGGACAGTCGCGGGGAGTCTTCCAGATACGCAGTATTTT; D: -; V: TRBV13; size: -; J: TRBJ2-3
CDR3: CAISESITGRSNQPQHF; DNA: TGTGCCATCAGTGAGTCGATCACAGGGAGGAGCAATCAGCCCCAGCATTTT; D: -; V: TRBV10-3; size: -; J: TRBJ1-5
CDR3: CASSAMPGEDEQYF; DNA: TGTGCCAGCAGTGCGATGCCGGGAGAGGACGAGCAGTACTTC; D: -; V: TRBV2; size: -; J: TRBJ2-7
CDR3: CASSLRDSNQPQHF; DNA: TGTGCCAGCAGCTTGCGGGATAGCAATCAGCCCCAGCATTTT; D: -; V: TRBV5-6; size: -; J: TRBJ1-5
CDR3: CAGSDSRQGGVEKLFF; DNA: TGTGCCGGCAGTGACTCCCGACAGGGGGGGGTGGAAAAACTGTTTTTT; D: TRBD1; V: TRBV25-1; size: -; J: TRBJ1-4
CDR3: CASSSYRNLYGYTF; DNA: TGTGCCAGCAGCTCTTACAGGAATTTATATGGCTACACCTTC; D: -; V: TRBV7-2; size: -; J: TRBJ1-2
CDR3: CASSLAGTSGTGELFF; DNA: TGTGCCAGCAGCTTAGCTGGGACTAGCGGCACCGGGGAGCTGTTTTTT; D: TRBD2; V: TRBV7-2; size: -; J: TRBJ2-2
CDR3: CASLRADTQYF; DNA: TGTGCCAGTCTACGCGCAGATACGCAGTATTTT; D: -; V: TRBV28; size: -; J: TRBJ2-3
CDR3: CASSWGQPTDTEAFF; DNA: TGCGCCAGCAGCTGGGGACAGCCTACGGACACTGAAGCTTTCTTT; D: TRBD1; V: TRBV5-1; size: -; J: TRBJ1-1
CDR3: CSVEVLAGGRSYEQYF; DNA: TGCAGCGTTGAAGTCCTAGCGGGAGGGCGGTCCTACGAGCAGTACTTC; D: TRBD2; V: TRBV29-1; size: -; J: TRBJ2-7
CDR3: CASSSPGQETQYF; DNA: TGTGCCAGCAGTTCCCCGGGTCAAGAGACCCAGTACTTC; D: -; V: TRBV6-5; size: -; J: TRBJ2-5
CDR3: CASSIDRTRIPNYGYTF; DNA: TGTGCCAGTAGTATAGATCGAACCCGGATCCCCAACTATGGCTACACCTTC; D: -; V: TRBV19; size: -; J: TRBJ1-2